These 8 T cell receptor beta chains originate from one sample sequenced in a study of vaccination effects on CD4 cells after COVID-19. Antigen-specific CD4+ T cells were expanded (with viral peptide pools) by the ViraFEST assay ahead of sequencing. CD4+ T cells were isolated after about nine days of culture. Nucleocapsid antibodies stayed negative before and after vaccination, showing no earlier SARS-CoV-2 infection. Their target antigens are unknown. Profiling relied on immunoSEQ multiplex PCR, and the TCRdb table lists in-frame clones only, not all of them. Of 37,000 or so clones listed, less than 70% were seen once; the top ten hold under 15%. Specimen: CD4+ T cells from PBMCs cultured with HCoV-OC43 spike peptides, collected before COVID-19 vaccination. Subset meaning: HCoV-OC43 spike overlapping peptide pool stimulation. All receptors derive from a human donor who received a COVID-19 vaccine.

This rearrangement joins TRBV19 to TRBJ1-1; 9 bases fit TRBD1. The CDR3 consists of 14 residues. Trimming took 4 bases from V and 6 from J; bases not matched to a gene: 6. CDR1 and CDR2 from the germline V gene are LNHDA and SQIVND (reference sequence). In DNA, the CDR3 is TGTGCCAGTAGTACCGGACAGGGGTTACCTGAAGCTTTCTTT. It specifies CASSTGQGLPEAFF. Looking up the rest from reference TRBV19 and TRBJ1-1 gives the full variable domain: DGGITQSPKYLFRKEGQNVTLSCEQNLNHDAMYWYRQDPGQGLRLIYYSQIVNDFQKGDIAEGYSVSREKKESFPLTVTSAQKNPTAFYLCASSTGQGLPEAFFGQGTRLTVV.

The V gene is TRBV25-1, the J gene TRBJ2-5, with unresolved D. Trimming took 1 base from V and 2 from J, leaving 20 bases between them. Germline V gives CDR1 MGHDK, CDR2 SYGVNS. This CDR3 region has 18 residues. CDR3 loop: CASSEWYPTKLTQETQYF. The CDR3 DNA is TGTGCCAGCAGTGAATGGTATCCAACAAAGCTGACACAAGAGACCCAGTACTTC.

V gene TRBV19 combines with J gene TRBJ2-7, with 7 positions matching TRBD1. Per germline, CDR1 LNHDA and CDR2 SQIVND (reference sequence). V trimming: 6 bases; J trimming: 2 bases; junction bases outside the gene matches: 7. The CDR3 spans 14 residues. This chain's CDR3 is CASRPETGAYEQYF. Written as DNA, the CDR3 is TGTGCCAGTAGACCCGAAACAGGGGCCTACGAGCAGTACTTC.

This sequence joins TRBV9 and TRBJ1-6; 8 nucleotides align to TRBD1. This CDR3 contains 14 residues. Germline loops: CDR1 SGDLS, CDR2 YYNGEE. Unmatched junction bases numbered 7, after V lost 3 bases and J lost 11 bases. The CDR3 DNA reads TGTGCCAGCAGCGCGGACAGGGCTCGTACACCCCTCCACTTT. It yields the protein CASSADRARTPLHF. The whole variable domain, remainder taken from reference TRBV9 and TRBJ1-6, is DSGVTQTPKHLITATGQRVTLRCSPRSGDLSVYWYQQSLDQGLQFLIQYYNGEERAKGNILERFSAQQFPDLHSELNLSSLELGDSALYFCASSADRARTPLHFGNGTRLTVT.

The V gene is TRBV27, the J gene TRBJ2-3; possibly TRBD1 for D (5 bases). This CDR3 has 14 amino acids. Germline V lookup: CDR1 MNHEY, CDR2 SMNVEV (reference sequence). Trimming removed 6 bases from V and 4 bases from J, with 14 bases in between. The CDR3 DNA follows: TGTGCCAGCAGGAAAGCAGGGTCCGCAGATACGCAGTATTTT. Encoded protein: CASRKAGSADTQYF.

The chain carries TRBV15 and TRBJ2-1, with TRBD2 matching 7 bases. Germline V gene data show CDR1 as LNHNV and CDR2 as YYDKDF (reference sequence). Trimming at V came to 3 bases and at J to 4 bases, leaving 3 bases not matched to a gene. This CDR3 is 14 amino acids long. CDR3 nucleotide sequence: TGTGCCACCAGCAGTGAAGCGGGGTACAATGAGCAGTTCTTC. Translated, it gives CATSSEAGYNEQFF.

The chain links TRBV5-1 to TRBJ2-2, with 11 nucleotides matching TRBD2. The CDR3 runs to 16 residues. The V gene end was trimmed by 3 bases and the J gene end by 7 bases; junction bases not matched to a gene: 8. Germline lookup yields CDR1 SGHRS and CDR2 YFSETQ. The CDR3 DNA reads TGCGCCAGCAGCTCCTTACTAGCGGGAGTGGGCGGGGAGCTGTTTTTT. Residues: CASSSLLAGVGGELFF.

The chain is built from TRBV5-6 and TRBJ1-5; the D gene is possibly TRBD1 (6 bases). There are 15 residues in the CDR3. CDR1 is SGHDT, CDR2 YYEEEE, per germline. V lost 0 bases, J lost 7 bases, and 14 bases lay in between. The chain's CDR3 is CASSLESGDRQPQHF. CDR3 DNA sequence: TGTGCCAGCAGCTTGGAATCAGGGGATCGGCAGCCCCAGCATTTT.